This T cell receptor (beta chain) appears in the sequencing data of a study of T cell changes during pregnancy in multiple sclerosis. Here immunoSEQ multiplex PCR was the method, and the copy in TCRdb shows in-frame clones only, minus some. Among more than 40,000 clones listed, about 91% were seen once. Germline V gene lookup returns CDR1 LNHDA and CDR2 SQIVND (reference sequence). V was pared by 6 bases and J by 0 bases, with 9 bases between. The CDR3 length is 14 residues. V gene TRBV19 combines with J gene TRBJ2-1; no firm D call. The sequence came from a female donor with multiple sclerosis, enrolled in a pregnancy study. Material: CD8+ T cells from peripheral blood mononuclear cells, obtained after pregnancy. CDR3 amino acids: CASSGSSSYNEQFF. The CDR3 DNA is TGTGCCAGTAGCGGGTCAAGCTCCTACAATGAGCAGTTCTTC. The variable domain in full, completed from reference TRBV19 and TRBJ2-1, reads DGGITQSPKYLFRKEGQNVTLSCEQNLNHDAMYWYRQDPGQGLRLIYYSQIVNDFQKGDIAEGYSVSREKKESFPLTVTSAQKNPTAFYLCASSGSSSYNEQFFGPGTRLTVL.